One sample yielded the 9 T cell receptor beta chains listed below, sequenced in a study of cytomegalovirus exposure and HLA in healthy donors. A multiplex PCR was run with 60 Vbeta primers and 13 Jbeta primers. The data were produced by immunoSEQ multiplex PCR, yet TCRdb's version contains in-frame clones alone and is incomplete. The repertoire has about 200,000 clones, about 78% of them found once; the top ten carry roughly 3%. Sample: PBMCs. Receptors were obtained from a woman in her 30s in good health and CMV-seronegative.

This rearrangement joins TRBV6-5 to TRBJ1-2, with D uncertain. Germline V gene data show CDR1 as MNHEY and CDR2 as SVGAGI. Trimming took 4 bases from V and 1 from J, leaving 4 bases between them. CDR3 length: 12 residues. The CDR3 nucleotides are TGTGCCAGCAGTTCCCATAACTATGGCTACACCTTC. This sequence encodes CASSSHNYGYTF.

This clone was counted once. The chain employs TRBV7-2 and TRBJ1-5; 7 bases map to TRBD1. The CDR3 is made up of 14 amino acids. The V segment lost 5 bases and the J segment 4 bases; nucleotides outside the gene matches: 5. Per germline, CDR1 SGHTA and CDR2 FQGNSA. The CDR3 sequence is CASSPRDRNQPQHF. The CDR3 nucleotides are TGTGCCAGCAGCCCCCGGGACAGAAATCAGCCCCAGCATTTT. Full variable domain (missing parts from reference TRBV7-2 and TRBJ1-5): GAGVSQSPSNKVTEKGKDVELRCDPISGHTALYWYRQSLGQGLEFLIYFQGNSAPDKSGLPSDRFSAERTGGSVSTLTIQRTQQEDSAVYLCASSPRDRNQPQHFGDGTRLSIL.

The genes are TRBV7-8 and TRBJ2-3; TRBD2 might be the D (5 bases). Germline CDR1 and CDR2: SGHVS and FQNEAQ. V gave up 4 bases and J gave up 4 bases, with 18 bases separating them. The CDR3 sequence is 16 residues long. The CDR3: CASSSHPGPSPDTQYF. In nucleotides, the CDR3 is TGTGCCAGCAGCTCCCATCCTGGCCCTAGCCCAGATACGCAGTATTTT.

The rearrangement uses TRBV19 and TRBJ2-1, with D perhaps given as TRBD1 or TRBD2 (10 bases each). CDR3 size: 14 residues. Germline CDR1 reads LNHDA; CDR2 reads SQIVND (reference sequence). V shed 4 bases and J shed 12 bases, with 19 bases lying between them. The CDR3 DNA sequence: TGTGCCAGTAGTAGACAGGGGGCTAGCGGGAGGCAGTTCTTC. Translated: CASSRQGASGRQFF.

This clone was counted only a few times. The genes are TRBV5-5 and TRBJ1-5; the match to TRBD1 covers 8 bases. The germline V gene encodes CDR1 SGHKS and CDR2 YYEKEE (reference sequence). The CDR3 extends over 14 amino acids. The trim removed 4 bases at V and 7 bases at J, leaving 7 bases unmatched. Here the CDR3 DNA reads TGTGCCAGCAGCCTAACAGGGGGTACGCAGCCCCAGCATTTT. Amino acids: CASSLTGGTQPQHF. The full variable domain, in which reference TRBV5-5 and TRBJ1-5 provide the parts outside the CDR3, is DAGVTQSPTHLIKTRGQQVTLRCSPISGHKSVSWYQQVLGQGPQFIFQYYEKEERGRGNFPDRFSARQFPNYSSELNVNALLLGDSALYLCASSLTGGTQPQHFGDGTRLSIL.

This chain joins TRBV18 and TRBJ1-5, with 8 positions matching TRBD1. The CDR3 is made up of 14 amino acids. Losses at the gene ends were 6 bases for V and 7 bases for J; bases not matched to a gene: 8. Germline assignment: CDR1 KGHSH and CDR2 LQKENI. The CDR3 DNA sequence: TGTGCCAGCTCGGGGGACAGGTCGATACAGCCCCAGCATTTT. Its translation is CASSGDRSIQPQHF.

This clone was counted a single time. This rearrangement joins TRBV19 to TRBJ2-3; tentative D call: TRBD2 (5 bases). The CDR3 is 16 amino acids. The germline V gene has CDR1 LNHDA and CDR2 SQIVND (reference sequence). With 6 bases removed from V and 1 base from J, the gap between germline ends came to 17 bases. The CDR3 DNA reads as TGTGCCAGTAGAACGACTATAGGTCGAGGCACAGATACGCAGTATTTT. Protein sequence: CASRTTIGRGTDTQYF. Looking up the rest from reference TRBV19 and TRBJ2-3 gives the full variable domain: DGGITQSPKYLFRKEGQNVTLSCEQNLNHDAMYWYRQDPGQGLRLIYYSQIVNDFQKGDIAEGYSVSREKKESFPLTVTSAQKNPTAFYLCASRTTIGRGTDTQYFGPGTRLTVL.

This clone has only one observation. The chain couples TRBV6-5 to TRBJ2-3; tentatively, D is TRBD1 (6 bases). Per the germline V gene, CDR1 is MNHEY and CDR2 is SVGAGI. CDR3 length: 14 amino acids. Deletions cut 8 bases from V and 2 bases from J, with 14 bases between. In DNA form, the CDR3 reads TGTGCCAGCGCTGGACAGCCTAACACAGATACGCAGTATTTT. Translating gives CASAGQPNTDTQYF.

As for this clone: A junction end diverges from the germline sequence, so it may reflect a read error. The chain employs TRBV11-2 and TRBJ2-3; 12 bases match TRBD2. The CDR3 is 13 residues long. Germline assignment: CDR1 SGHAT and CDR2 FQNNGV. In DNA, the CDR3 is TGTGCCAGCAGCTTCCAGACTAGCGGGGGCTCCGATTTT. Translating gives CASSFQTSGGSDF.